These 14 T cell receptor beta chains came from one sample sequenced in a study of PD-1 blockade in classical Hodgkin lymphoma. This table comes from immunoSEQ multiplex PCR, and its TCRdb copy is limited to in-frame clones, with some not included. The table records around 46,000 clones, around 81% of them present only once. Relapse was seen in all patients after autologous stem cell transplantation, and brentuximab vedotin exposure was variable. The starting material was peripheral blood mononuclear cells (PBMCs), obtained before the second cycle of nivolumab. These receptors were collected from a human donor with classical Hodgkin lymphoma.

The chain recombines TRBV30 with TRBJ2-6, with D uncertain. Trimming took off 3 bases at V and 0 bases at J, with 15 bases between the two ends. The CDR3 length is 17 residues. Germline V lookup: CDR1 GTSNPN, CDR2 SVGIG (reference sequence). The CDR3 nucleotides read TGTGCCTGGAGCGCCGGTCAGGCCTTCTCTGGGGCCAACGTCCTGACTTTC. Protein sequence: CAWSAGQAFSGANVLTF.

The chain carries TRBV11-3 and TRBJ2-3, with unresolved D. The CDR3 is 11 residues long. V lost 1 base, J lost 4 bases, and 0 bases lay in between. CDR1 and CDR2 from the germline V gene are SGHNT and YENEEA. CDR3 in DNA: TGTGCCAGCAGCTTAGCAGATACGCAGTATTTT. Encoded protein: CASSLADTQYF.

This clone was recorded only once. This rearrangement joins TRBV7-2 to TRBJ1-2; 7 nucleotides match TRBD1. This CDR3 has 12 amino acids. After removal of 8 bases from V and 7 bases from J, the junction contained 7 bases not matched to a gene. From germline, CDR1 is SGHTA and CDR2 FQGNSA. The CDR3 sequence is CASSDRATGYTF. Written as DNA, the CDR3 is TGTGCCAGCTCAGACAGGGCGACTGGCTACACCTTC.

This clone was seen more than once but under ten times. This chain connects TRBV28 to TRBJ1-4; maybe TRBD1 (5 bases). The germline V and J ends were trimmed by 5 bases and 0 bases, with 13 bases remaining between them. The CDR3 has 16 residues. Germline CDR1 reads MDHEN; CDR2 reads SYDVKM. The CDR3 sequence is CASSPRGMSTNEKLFF. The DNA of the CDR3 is TGTGCCAGCAGTCCCCGGGGGATGTCAACTAATGAAAAACTGTTTTTT.

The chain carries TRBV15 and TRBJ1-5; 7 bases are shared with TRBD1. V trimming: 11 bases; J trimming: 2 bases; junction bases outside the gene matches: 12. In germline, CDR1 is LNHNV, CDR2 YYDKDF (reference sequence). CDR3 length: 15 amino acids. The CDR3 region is CASGGVRGGNQPQHF. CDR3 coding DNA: TGTGCCTCAGGGGGGGTGCGAGGCGGCAATCAGCCCCAGCATTTT.

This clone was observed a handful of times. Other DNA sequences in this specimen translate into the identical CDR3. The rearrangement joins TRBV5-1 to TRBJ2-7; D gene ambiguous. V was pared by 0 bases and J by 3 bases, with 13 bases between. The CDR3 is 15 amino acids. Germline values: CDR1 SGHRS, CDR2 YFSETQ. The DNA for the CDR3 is TGCGCCAGCAGCTTGGCAGGTGGTTCCTACTACGAGCAGTACTTC. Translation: CASSLAGGSYYEQYF.

CDR3 in DNA: TGTGCCAGCAGCTTAGGGGGGCGCGAGGGCTACACCTTC. Translated, it gives CASSLGGREGYTF. The J gene is TRBJ1-2, the V gene TRBV11-2; D may be TRBD1 (6 bases). CDR1 is SGHAT, CDR2 FQNNGV, per germline. The CDR3 consists of 13 residues. V lost 1 base, J lost 8 bases, and 11 bases lay in between.

The CDR3 here is CAWSVRTGAEAFF. CDR3 coding DNA: TGTGCCTGGAGTGTACGGACAGGAGCTGAAGCTTTCTTT. The chain is built from TRBV30 and TRBJ1-1, with 7 positions matching TRBD1. V shed 0 bases and J 6 bases; nucleotides not matched to a gene: 4. Per germline, CDR1 GTSNPN and CDR2 SVGIG (reference sequence). This CDR3 region has 13 residues.

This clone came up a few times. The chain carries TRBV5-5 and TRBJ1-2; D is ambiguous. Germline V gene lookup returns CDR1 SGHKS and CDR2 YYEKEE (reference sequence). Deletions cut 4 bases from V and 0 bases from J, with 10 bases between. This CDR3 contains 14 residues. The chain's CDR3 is CASSAQRANYGYTF. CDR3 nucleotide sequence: TGTGCCAGCAGCGCACAGAGAGCTAACTATGGCTACACCTTC.

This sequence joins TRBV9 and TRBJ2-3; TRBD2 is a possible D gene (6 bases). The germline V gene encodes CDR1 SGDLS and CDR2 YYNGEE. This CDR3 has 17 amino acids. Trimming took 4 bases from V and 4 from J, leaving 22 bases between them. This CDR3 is CASSSQTSGLPADTQYF. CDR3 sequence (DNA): TGTGCCAGCAGCTCACAAACTTCGGGACTTCCAGCAGATACGCAGTATTTT.

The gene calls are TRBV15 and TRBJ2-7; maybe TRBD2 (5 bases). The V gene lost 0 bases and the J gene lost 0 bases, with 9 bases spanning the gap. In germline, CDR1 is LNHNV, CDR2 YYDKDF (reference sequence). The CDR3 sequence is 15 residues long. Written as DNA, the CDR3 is TGTGCCACCAGCAGAGATTACGGGATCTCCTACGAGCAGTACTTC. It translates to CATSRDYGISYEQYF.

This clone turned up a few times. CDR3: CASSRPETQYF. The CDR3 DNA reads as TGTGCCAGCAGCCGTCCCGAGACCCAGTACTTC. The V and J genes are TRBV7-2 and TRBJ2-5; D is unresolved. The germline gives CDR1 SGHTA, CDR2 FQGNSA. Trimming left V 5 bases short and J 5 bases short, with 6 bases between. CDR3 length: 11 residues.

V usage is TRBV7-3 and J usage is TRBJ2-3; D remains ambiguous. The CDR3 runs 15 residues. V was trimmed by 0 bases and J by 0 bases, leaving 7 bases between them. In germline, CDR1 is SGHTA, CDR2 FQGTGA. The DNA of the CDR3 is TGTGCCAGCAGCTTAACTAGCCGAAGCACAGATACGCAGTATTTT. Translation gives CASSLTSRSTDTQYF.

In nucleotides, the CDR3 is TGTGCCAGCTCACCAAGGACTAGCGGGATGGTCACCGGGGAGCTGTTTTTT. It is translated as CASSPRTSGMVTGELFF. The gene calls are TRBV18 and TRBJ2-2, with TRBD2 identical over 12 bases. V lost 2 bases to trimming and J lost 4 bases; unmatched junction nucleotides: 5. Germline V gene data show CDR1 as KGHSH and CDR2 as LQKENI. The CDR3 extends over 17 amino acids.